The T cell receptor (beta chain) under discussion was sequenced for a study of blood T cell repertoires in COVID-19. Study summary: Samples came from the United States, Italy and Spain, spanning acute and convalescent COVID-19. The analysed material was cDNA or gDNA that came from T cells, B-cell-depleted T cells, or PBMCs.

This CDR3 contains 15 residues. Trimming at V came to 8 bases and at J to 2 bases, leaving 11 bases not matched to a gene. CDR1 SNHLY and CDR2 FYNNEI come from the germline V gene. Authors' methods: The assay estimated nucleated cells by amplifying reference gene primers. Only in-frame clones appear in the TCRdb table, and some are missing; sequencing was by immunoSEQ multiplex PCR. That table gives V, J and clone size, and the DNA gave D and trimming. Here the sample spans under 95,000 clones, over 70% being singletons. The receptor was derived from a man in his fifties with active or convalescent COVID-19. The V call is TRBV2, the J call TRBJ2-7; 8 positions agree with TRBD2. The sample taken for sequencing was peripheral blood. The CDR3 bases are TGTGCCAGCCCAATGGGGCGGGGGGAAACCTACGAGCAGTACTTC. Its protein is CASPMGRGETYEQYF.